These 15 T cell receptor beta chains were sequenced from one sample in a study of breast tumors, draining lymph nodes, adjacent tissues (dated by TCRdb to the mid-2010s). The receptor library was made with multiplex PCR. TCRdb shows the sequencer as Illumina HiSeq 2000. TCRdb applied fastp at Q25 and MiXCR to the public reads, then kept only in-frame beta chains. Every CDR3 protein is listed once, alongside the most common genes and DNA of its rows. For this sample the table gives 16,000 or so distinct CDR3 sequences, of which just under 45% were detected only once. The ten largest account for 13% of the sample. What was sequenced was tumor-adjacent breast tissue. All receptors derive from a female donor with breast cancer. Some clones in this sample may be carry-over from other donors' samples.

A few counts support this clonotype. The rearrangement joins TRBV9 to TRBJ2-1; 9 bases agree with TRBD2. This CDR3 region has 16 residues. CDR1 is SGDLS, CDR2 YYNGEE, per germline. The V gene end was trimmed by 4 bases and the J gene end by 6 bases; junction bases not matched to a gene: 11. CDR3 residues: CASSSRTSEIRNEQFF. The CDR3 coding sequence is TGTGCCAGCAGCTCCCGGACTAGCGAGATTCGCAATGAGCAGTTCTTC.

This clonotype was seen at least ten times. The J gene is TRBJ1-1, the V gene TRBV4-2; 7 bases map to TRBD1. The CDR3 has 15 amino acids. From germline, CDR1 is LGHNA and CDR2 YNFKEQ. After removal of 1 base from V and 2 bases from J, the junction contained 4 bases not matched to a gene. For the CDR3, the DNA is TGTGCCAGCAGCCAAGTTGACAGGGTAAACACTGAAGCTTTCTTT. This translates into CASSQVDRVNTEAFF.

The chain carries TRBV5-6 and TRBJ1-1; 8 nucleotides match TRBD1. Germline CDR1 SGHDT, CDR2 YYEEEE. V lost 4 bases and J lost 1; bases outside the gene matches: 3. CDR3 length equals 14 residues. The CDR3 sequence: CASSRGTGNTEAFF. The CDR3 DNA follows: TGTGCCAGCAGCCGGGGGACAGGGAACACTGAAGCTTTCTTT.

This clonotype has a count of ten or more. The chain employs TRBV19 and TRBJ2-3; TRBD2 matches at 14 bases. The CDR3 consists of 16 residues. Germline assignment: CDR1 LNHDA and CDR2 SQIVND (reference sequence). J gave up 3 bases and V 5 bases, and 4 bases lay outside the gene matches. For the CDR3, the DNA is TGTGCCAGTAGTGGAGGACTAGCGGGAGGAACAGATACGCAGTATTTT. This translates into CASSGGLAGGTDTQYF.

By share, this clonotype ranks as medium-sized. In DNA, the CDR3 is TGTGCCAGCAAACAACCGGGACTAGGATTAGTGGGGGAGCTGTTTTTT. Translating gives CASKQPGLGLVGELFF. V gene TRBV5-5 combines with J gene TRBJ2-2; TRBD2 agrees at 8 bases. Trimming took 6 bases from V and 8 from J; bases not matched to a gene: 15. From germline, CDR1 is SGHKS and CDR2 YYEKEE (reference sequence). The CDR3 spans 16 residues.

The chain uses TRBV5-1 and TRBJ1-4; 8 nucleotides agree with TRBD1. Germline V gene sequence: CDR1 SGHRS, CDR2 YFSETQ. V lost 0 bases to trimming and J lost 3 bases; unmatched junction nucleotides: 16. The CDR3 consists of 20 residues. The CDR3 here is CASSLEGAGGRFGPNEKLFF. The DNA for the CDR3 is TGCGCCAGCAGCTTGGAGGGGGCAGGGGGCCGATTCGGGCCTAATGAAAAACTGTTTTTT.

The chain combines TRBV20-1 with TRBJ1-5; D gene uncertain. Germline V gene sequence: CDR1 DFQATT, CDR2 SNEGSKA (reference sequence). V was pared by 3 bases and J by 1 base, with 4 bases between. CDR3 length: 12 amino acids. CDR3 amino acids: CSARTSNQPQHF. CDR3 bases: TGCAGTGCTAGGACAAGCAATCAGCCCCAGCATTTT.

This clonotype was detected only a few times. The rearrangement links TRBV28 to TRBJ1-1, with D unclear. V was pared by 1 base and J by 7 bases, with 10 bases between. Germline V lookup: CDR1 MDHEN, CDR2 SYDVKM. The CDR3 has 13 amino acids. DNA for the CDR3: TGTGCCAGCAGTTTATTTGAGATTGGTGAAGCTTTCTTT. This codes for CASSLFEIGEAFF.

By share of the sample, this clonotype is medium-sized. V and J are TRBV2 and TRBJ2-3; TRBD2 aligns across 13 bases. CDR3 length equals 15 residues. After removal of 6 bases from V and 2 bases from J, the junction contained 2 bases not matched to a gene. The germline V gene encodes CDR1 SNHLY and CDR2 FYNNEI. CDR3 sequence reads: CASSGTSGDTDTQYF. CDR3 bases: TGTGCCAGCAGCGGGACTAGCGGGGACACAGATACGCAGTATTTT.

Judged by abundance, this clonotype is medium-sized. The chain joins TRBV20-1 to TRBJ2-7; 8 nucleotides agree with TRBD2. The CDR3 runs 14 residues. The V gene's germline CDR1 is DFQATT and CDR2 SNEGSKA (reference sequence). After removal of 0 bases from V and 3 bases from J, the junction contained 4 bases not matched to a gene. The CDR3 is CSARDREGLYEQYF. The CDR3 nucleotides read TGCAGTGCTAGAGACCGGGAGGGCCTCTACGAGCAGTACTTC.

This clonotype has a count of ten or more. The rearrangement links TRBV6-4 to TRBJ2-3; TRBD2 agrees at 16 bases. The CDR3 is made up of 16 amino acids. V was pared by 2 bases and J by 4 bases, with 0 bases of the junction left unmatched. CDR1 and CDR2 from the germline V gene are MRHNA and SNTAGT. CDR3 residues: CASSDGTSGGADTQYF. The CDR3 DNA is TGTGCCAGCAGTGACGGGACTAGCGGGGGGGCAGATACGCAGTATTTT.

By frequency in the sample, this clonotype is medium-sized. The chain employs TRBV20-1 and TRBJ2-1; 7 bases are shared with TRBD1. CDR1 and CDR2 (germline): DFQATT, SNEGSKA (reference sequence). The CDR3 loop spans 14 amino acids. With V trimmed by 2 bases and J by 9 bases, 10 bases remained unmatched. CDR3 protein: CSARRGTYRGEQFF. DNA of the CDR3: TGCAGTGCTAGAAGGGGAACCTACAGGGGTGAGCAGTTCTTC.

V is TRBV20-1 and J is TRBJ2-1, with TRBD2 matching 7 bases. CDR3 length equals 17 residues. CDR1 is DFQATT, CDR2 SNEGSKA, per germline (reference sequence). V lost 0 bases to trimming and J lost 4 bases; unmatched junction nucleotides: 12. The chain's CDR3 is CSARDLLAGARYNEQFF. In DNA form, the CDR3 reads TGCAGTGCTAGAGATTTATTGGCGGGAGCAAGGTACAATGAGCAGTTCTTC.

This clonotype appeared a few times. CDR3 loop: CSATTPRTGHYGYTF. CDR3 in DNA: TGCAGTGCTACCACCCCACGGACAGGCCACTATGGCTACACCTTC. The chain employs TRBV20-1 and TRBJ1-2; 7 nucleotides agree with TRBD1. The CDR3 has 15 residues. V lost 4 bases, J lost 3 bases, and 11 bases stayed unmatched. Germline CDR1 DFQATT, CDR2 SNEGSKA (reference sequence).

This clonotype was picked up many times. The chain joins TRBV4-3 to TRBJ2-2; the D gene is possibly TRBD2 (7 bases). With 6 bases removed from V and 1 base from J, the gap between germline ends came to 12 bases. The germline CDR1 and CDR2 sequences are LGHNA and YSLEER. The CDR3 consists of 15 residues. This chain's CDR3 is CASSLGGQNTGELFF. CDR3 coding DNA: TGCGCCAGCAGTCTCGGGGGGCAGAACACCGGGGAGCTGTTTTTT.